This T cell receptor (beta chain) derives from a study of CD8+ T cells in alopecia areata. In each case, RNA was isolated and then reverse transcribed into cDNA as the sequencing template. Sequencing was performed with immunoSEQ multiplex PCR; in TCRdb, only in-frame clones are kept and a portion is missing. The data contain a few hundred thousand clones, just over 55% of them singletons. From germline, CDR1 is SEHNR and CDR2 FQNEAQ (reference sequence). The CDR3 loop spans 12 amino acids. V was shortened by 0 bases and J by 10 bases, with 6 bases between the two germline ends. This clonotype was sampled from a human donor in good health. The source material was CD8+ T cells sorted from blood. The chain has TRBV7-9 and TRBJ1-4; no definite D call. The CDR3 bases are TGTGCCAGCAGCTTAGCGTCCGGAAAACTGTTTTTT. It translates to CASSLASGKLFF.